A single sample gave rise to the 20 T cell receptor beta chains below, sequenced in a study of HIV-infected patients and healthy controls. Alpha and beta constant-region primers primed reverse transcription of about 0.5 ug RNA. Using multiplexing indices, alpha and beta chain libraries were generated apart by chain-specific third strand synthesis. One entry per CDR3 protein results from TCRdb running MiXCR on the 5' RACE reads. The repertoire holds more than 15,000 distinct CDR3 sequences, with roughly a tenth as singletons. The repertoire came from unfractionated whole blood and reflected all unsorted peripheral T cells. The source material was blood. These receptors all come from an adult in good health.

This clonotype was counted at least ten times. Here the CDR3 DNA reads TGTGCCAGCAGCCCCCTTACACTAGCGGATAGCACAGATACGCAGTATTTT. Translating gives CASSPLTLADSTDTQYF. V usage is TRBV3-1 and J usage is TRBJ2-3; 8 bases map to TRBD2. From germline, CDR1 is LGHDT and CDR2 YNNKEL (reference sequence). The CDR3 extends over 17 amino acids. With V trimmed by 4 bases and J by 0 bases, 9 bases remained unmatched.

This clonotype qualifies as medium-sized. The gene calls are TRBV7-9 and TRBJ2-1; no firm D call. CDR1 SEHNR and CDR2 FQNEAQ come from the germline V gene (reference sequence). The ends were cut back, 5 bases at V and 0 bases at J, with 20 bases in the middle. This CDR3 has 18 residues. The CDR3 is CASSLSGAFVSSYNEQFF. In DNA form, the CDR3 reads TGTGCCAGCAGCCTAAGTGGAGCGTTCGTAAGCTCCTACAATGAGCAGTTCTTC.

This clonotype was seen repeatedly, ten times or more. DNA for the CDR3: TGTGCCAGCAGTGCATTTGGGGGACCCTACGAGCAGTACTTC. It translates to CASSAFGGPYEQYF. The V gene is TRBV6-5, the J gene TRBJ2-7; either TRBD1 or TRBD2 may supply D (5 bases each). Deletions cut 5 bases from V and 2 bases from J, with 13 bases between. This CDR3 has 14 residues. From germline, CDR1 is MNHEY and CDR2 SVGAGI.

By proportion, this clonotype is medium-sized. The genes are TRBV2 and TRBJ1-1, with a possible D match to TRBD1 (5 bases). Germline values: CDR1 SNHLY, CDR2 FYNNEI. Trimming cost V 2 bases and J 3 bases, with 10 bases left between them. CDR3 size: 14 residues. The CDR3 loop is CASSEQGLDTEAFF. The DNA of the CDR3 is TGTGCCAGCAGTGAACAGGGTTTGGACACTGAAGCTTTCTTT.

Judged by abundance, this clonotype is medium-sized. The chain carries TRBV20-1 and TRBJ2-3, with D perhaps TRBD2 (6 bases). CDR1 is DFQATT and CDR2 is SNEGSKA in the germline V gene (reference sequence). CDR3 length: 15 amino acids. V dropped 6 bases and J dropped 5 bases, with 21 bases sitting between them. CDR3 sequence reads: CSAPVLSGERDTQYF. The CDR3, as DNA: TGCAGTGCCCCCGTTTTGTCGGGAGAAAGAGATACGCAGTATTTT.

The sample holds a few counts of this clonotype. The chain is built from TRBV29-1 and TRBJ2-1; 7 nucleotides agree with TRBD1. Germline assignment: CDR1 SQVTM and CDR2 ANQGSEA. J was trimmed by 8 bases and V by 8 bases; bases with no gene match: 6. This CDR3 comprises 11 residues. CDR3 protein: CSTVQGYEQFF. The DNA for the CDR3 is TGCAGCACGGTACAGGGGTATGAGCAGTTCTTC.

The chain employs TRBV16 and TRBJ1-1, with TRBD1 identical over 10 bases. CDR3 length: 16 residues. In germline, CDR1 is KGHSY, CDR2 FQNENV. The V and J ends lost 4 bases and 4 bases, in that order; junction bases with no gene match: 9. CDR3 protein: CASSPSLGDRGTEAFF. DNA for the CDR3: TGTGCCAGCAGCCCCTCTTTAGGGGACAGGGGCACTGAAGCTTTCTTT. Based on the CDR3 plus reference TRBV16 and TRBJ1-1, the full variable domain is GEEVAQTPKHLVRGEGQKAKLYCAPIKGHSYVFWYQQVLKNEFKFLISFQNENVFDETGMPKERFSAKCLPNSPCSLEIQATKLEDSAVYFCASSPSLGDRGTEAFFGQGTRLTVV.

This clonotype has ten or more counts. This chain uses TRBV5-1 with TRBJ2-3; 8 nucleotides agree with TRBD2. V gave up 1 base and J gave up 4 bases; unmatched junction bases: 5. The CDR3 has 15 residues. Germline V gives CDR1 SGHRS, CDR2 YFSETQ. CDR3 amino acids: CASSLIPGGADTQYF. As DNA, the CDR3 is TGCGCCAGCAGCTTGATCCCCGGGGGGGCAGATACGCAGTATTTT.

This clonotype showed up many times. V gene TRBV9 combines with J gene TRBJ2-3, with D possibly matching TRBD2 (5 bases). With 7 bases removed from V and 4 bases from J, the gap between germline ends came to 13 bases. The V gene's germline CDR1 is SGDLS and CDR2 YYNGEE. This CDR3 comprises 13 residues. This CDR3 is CASAEISADTQYF. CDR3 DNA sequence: TGTGCCAGCGCGGAAATTAGCGCAGATACGCAGTATTTT.

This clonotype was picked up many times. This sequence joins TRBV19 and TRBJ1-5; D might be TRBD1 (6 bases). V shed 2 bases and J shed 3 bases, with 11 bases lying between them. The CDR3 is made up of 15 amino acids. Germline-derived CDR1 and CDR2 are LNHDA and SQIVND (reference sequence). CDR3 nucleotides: TGTGCCAGTAGTATACAACAGGGTCACAATCAGCCCCAGCATTTT. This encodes CASSIQQGHNQPQHF. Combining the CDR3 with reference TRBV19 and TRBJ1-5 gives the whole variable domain DGGITQSPKYLFRKEGQNVTLSCEQNLNHDAMYWYRQDPGQGLRLIYYSQIVNDFQKGDIAEGYSVSREKKESFPLTVTSAQKNPTAFYLCASSIQQGHNQPQHFGDGTRLSIL.

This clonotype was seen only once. CDR3 DNA: TGTGCCAGTAGTATTGGGACAGGTTTCAACACTGAAGCTTTCTTT. This sequence encodes CASSIGTGFNTEAFF. The chain employs TRBV19 and TRBJ1-1, with 8 nucleotides matching TRBD1. The CDR3 covers 15 residues. Germline assignment: CDR1 LNHDA and CDR2 SQIVND (reference sequence). V shed 3 bases, J shed 2 bases, and the junction held 5 bases outside the gene matches.

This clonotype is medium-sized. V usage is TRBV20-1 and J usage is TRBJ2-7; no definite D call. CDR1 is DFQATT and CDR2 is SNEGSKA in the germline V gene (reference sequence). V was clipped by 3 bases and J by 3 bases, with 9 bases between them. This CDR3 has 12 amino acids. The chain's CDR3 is CSASSHDYEQYF. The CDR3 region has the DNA TGCAGTGCTAGCTCCCACGACTACGAGCAGTACTTC.

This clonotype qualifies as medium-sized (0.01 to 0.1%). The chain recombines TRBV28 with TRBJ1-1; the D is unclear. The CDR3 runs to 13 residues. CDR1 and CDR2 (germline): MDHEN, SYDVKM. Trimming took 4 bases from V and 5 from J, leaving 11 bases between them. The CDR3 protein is CASSSRGDTEAFF. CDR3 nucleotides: TGTGCCAGCAGTTCTCGGGGTGATACTGAAGCTTTCTTT.

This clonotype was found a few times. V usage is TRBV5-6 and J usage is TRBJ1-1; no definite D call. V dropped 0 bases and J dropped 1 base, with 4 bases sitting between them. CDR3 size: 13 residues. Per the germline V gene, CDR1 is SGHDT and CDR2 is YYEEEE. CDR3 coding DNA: TGTGCCAGCAGCTTGGCTGAGAACACTGAAGCTTTCTTT. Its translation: CASSLAENTEAFF.

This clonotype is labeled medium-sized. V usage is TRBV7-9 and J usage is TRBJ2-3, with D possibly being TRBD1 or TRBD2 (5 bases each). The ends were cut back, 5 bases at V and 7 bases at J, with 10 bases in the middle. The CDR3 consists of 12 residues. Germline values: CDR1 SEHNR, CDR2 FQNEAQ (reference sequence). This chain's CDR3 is CASSRDGNTQYF. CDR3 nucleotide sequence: TGTGCCAGCAGCAGGGACGGCAATACGCAGTATTTT.

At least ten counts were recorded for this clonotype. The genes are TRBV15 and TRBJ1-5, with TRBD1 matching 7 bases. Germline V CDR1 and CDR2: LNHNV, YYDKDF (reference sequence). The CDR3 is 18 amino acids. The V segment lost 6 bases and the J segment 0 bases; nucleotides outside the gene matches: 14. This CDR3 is CATSSPRSGTASNQPQHF. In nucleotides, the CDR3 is TGTGCCACCAGTTCCCCGCGTTCCGGGACAGCTAGCAATCAGCCCCAGCATTTT.

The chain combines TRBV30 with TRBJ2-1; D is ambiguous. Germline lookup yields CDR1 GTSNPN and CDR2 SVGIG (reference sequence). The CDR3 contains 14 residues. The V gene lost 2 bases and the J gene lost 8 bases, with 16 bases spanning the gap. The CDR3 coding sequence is TGTGCCTGGAGTCCCGGCCTATCTGGCGATGAGCAGTTCTTC. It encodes CAWSPGLSGDEQFF. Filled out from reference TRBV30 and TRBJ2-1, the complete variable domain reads SQTIHQWPATLVQPVGSPLSLECTVEGTSNPNLYWYRQAAGRGLQLLFYSVGIGQISSEVPQNLSASRPQDRQFILSSKKLLLSDSGFYLCAWSPGLSGDEQFFGPGTRLTVL.

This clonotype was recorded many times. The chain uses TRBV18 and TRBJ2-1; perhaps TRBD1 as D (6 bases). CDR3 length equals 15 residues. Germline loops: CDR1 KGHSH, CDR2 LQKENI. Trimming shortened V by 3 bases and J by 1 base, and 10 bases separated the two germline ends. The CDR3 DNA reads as TGTGCCAGCTCACCGCCGGGACAATCCTACAATGAGCAGTTCTTC. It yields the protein CASSPPGQSYNEQFF. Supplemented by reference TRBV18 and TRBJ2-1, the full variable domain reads NAGVMQNPRHLVRRRGQEARLRCSPMKGHSHVYWYRQLPEEGLKFMVYLQKENIIDESGMPKERFSAEFPKEGPSILRIQQVVRGDSAAYFCASSPPGQSYNEQFFGPGTRLTVL.

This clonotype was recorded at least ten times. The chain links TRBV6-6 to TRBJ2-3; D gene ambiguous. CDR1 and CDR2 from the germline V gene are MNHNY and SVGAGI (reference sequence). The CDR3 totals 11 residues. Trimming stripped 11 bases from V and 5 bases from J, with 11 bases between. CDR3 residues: CAAMAGDTQYF. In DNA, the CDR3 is TGTGCCGCCATGGCCGGAGATACGCAGTATTTT.

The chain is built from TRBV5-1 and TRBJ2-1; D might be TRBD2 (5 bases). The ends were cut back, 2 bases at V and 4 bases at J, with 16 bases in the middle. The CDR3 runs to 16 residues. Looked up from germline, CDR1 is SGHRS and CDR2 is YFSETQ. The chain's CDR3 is CASSFYGFGEYNEQFF. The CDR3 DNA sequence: TGCGCCAGCAGCTTTTACGGGTTCGGGGAGTACAATGAGCAGTTCTTC.